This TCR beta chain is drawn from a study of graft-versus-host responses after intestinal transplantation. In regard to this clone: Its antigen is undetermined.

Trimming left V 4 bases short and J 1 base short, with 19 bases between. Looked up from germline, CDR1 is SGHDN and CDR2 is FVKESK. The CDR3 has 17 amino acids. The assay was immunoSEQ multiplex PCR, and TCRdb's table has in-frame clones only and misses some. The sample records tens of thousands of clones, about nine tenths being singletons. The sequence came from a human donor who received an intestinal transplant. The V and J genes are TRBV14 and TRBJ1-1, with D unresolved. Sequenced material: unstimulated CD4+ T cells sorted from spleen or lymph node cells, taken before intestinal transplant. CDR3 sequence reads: CASSLTPLLNTNTEAFF. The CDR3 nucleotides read TGTGCCAGCAGCCTGACTCCCCTACTGAATACGAACACTGAAGCTTTCTTT. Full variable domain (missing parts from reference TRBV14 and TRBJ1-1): EAGVTQFPSHSVIEKGQTVTLRCDPISGHDNLYWYRRVMGKEIKFLLHFVKESKQDESGMPNNRFLAERTGGTYSTLKVQPAELEDSGVYFCASSLTPLLNTNTEAFFGQGTRLTVV.